The TCR beta chain described here comes from a study of shared clonotypes between healthy human individuals. On the study more broadly: With ages of 18 to 49, the donors were a couple of women and three men.

Clones were sequenced by immunoSEQ multiplex PCR, and TCRdb holds only the in-frame ones, with some missing. The sample holds some 680,000 clones; 55% to 85% are singletons and the top ten take 1.5% to 2%. Germline CDR1 MNHNS, CDR2 SASEGT. Counting both end residues, the CDR3 totals 15 amino acids. Study-level results: Naive subsets typically showed greater estimated richness than memory subsets. Sample collection involved blood only; tissue repertoires are likely different. Unshared clonotypes carried lower generation probabilities than those common to all four donors.

This clone was seen more than once but under ten times. Its antigen is unknown. The DNA is omitted, as the CDR3 cannot be located on it reliably, and the CDR3 follows TCRdb's listing. The sequencing sample was made of memory CD4+ T cells sorted from blood. Regarding subset: CD45RA-negative fraction. The gene calls are TRBV6-1 and TRBJ2-7; the table calls TRBD1, which could not be checked here. The source of this sequence is a woman aged 25-40 years in good health. Here the CDR3 reads CASRDLWTSSYEQYF.